A selection of T cell receptor beta chains follows, all from one sample in a study of cytomegalovirus exposure and HLA in healthy donors. Libraries were prepared by immunoSEQ multiplex PCR; TCRdb keeps only in-frame clonotypes and omits some of them. Of roughly 100,000 clones in the sample, 60% to 85% were seen once. The sample was PBMCs. The receptors here all came from a man over 45 in good health and CMV-seropositive. The conserved cysteine and the conserved F or W are not part of the CDR3 here. Each record gives: V gene, J gene, CDR3 protein.

TRBV7-9	TRBJ1-5	ASSLDSSNQPQH
TRBV2	TRBJ2-5	ASRDSGEPQY
TRBV29-1	TRBJ2-3	SVRQAFSSTDTQY
TRBV6-5	TRBJ1-3	ASSYSVSSGNTIY
TRBV19	TRBJ2-1	ASSPWGRTGEGEQF
TRBV7-2	TRBJ1-4	ASSLGGQGGNEKLF
TRBV9	TRBJ2-3	ASTSPTGSASTDTQY
TRBV28	TRBJ2-4	ATRTGGADIQY
TRBV21-1	TRBJ2-1	ASRGSGSDNEQF
TRBV5-6	TRBJ2-1	ASSKRTSGSFSRLEQF
TRBV5-1	TRBJ2-1	ASSRPVTSGRGSYNEQF
TRBV29-1	TRBJ2-7	SVETGGINEQY
TRBV7-2	TRBJ2-2	ASSPTSGRAEELF
TRBV6-1	TRBJ2-7	ASSEGRQAKQY
TRBV27	TRBJ1-3	ASSFLGGSGNTIY
TRBV5-1	TRBJ2-3	ASSIWADTDTQY
TRBV28	TRBJ1-3	ASSFPGGRRGNTIY
TRBV2	TRBJ2-7	ASSDGTSGGSSYEQY
TRBV11-2	TRBJ2-7	ASGLGLAAPDEQY
TRBV27	TRBJ1-5	ASSFEAGHNQPQH
TRBV6-5	TRBJ2-3	ASSYSWGSPTDTQY
TRBV4-3	TRBJ2-7	ASSQDRLAGYEQY
TRBV19	TRBJ1-1	ASRMTGGANTEAF
TRBV6-1	TRBJ2-5	ASSEEGVYQETQY
TRBV19	TRBJ2-7	ATGTGGGGYEQY
TRBV4-3	TRBJ2-3	ASSQESSGASTDTQY
TRBV18	TRBJ2-1	ASSPRDRVSNEQF
TRBV28	TRBJ2-1	ASSLSGRGLLEQF
TRBV28	TRBJ2-7	ASRVGQGRYEQY
TRBV30	TRBJ2-5	AWSVGGGGETQY
TRBV6-1	TRBJ2-7	ASSSSVTVYEQY
TRBV6-5	TRBJ2-1	ASSYSKFPSGSEQF
TRBV28	TRBJ2-7	ASSTPGDEQY
TRBV7-3	TRBJ2-1	ASGPGLVSADEQF
TRBV28	TRBJ2-3	ASSFGGSGEDTQY
TRBV6-5	TRBJ2-7	ASSYSAGGPHEQY
TRBV9	TRBJ2-1	ASSVRVAGGSNEQF
TRBV19	TRBJ2-5	ASSMTGRETQY
TRBV7-8	.	ASRPTSGASYEQY
TRBV10-3	.	AISEDRYSYEQY
TRBV6-1	TRBJ2-3	ASSPGLGTDTQY
TRBV5-1	TRBJ2-1	ASSLASRGGRDYNEQF
TRBV6-1	TRBJ1-2	ASSEWDIDYGYT
TRBV7-9	TRBJ2-7	ASSTGQGDSYEQY
TRBV27	TRBJ1-5	ASSSRDQPQH
TRBV9	TRBJ2-5	ASSPGLAGEETQY
TRBV25-1	TRBJ2-7	ASSENRATYEQY
TRBV7-2	TRBJ2-1	ASSLSFYNEQF
TRBV25-1	TRBJ1-4	ASSLQGGGEKLF